Below, 9 T cell receptor beta chains from the same sample are listed, as sequenced in a study of blood T cell repertoires in COVID-19. The protocol was immunoSEQ multiplex PCR, while the TCRdb copy is restricted to in-frame clones and leaves out a portion. The table lists around 300,000 clones, over 75% of them singletons. The sample consisted of peripheral blood. The receptor source for this set is a woman between 65 and 79 years old with acute or convalescent COVID-19.

The chain recombines TRBV11-1 with TRBJ2-5, with TRBD2 identical over 9 bases. The germline gives CDR1 SGHAT, CDR2 FQDESV (reference sequence). V was clipped by 3 bases and J by 4 bases; unmatched bases: 6. The CDR3 totals 15 residues. This CDR3 is CASSFVSGLAETQYF. CDR3 nucleotide sequence: TGTGCCAGCAGCTTTGTTTCGGGACTAGCAGAGACCCAGTACTTC.

V and J are TRBV18 and TRBJ2-1, with D uncertain. The CDR3 length is 13 residues. The germline V gene encodes CDR1 KGHSH and CDR2 LQKENI. Trimming stripped 1 base from V and 5 bases from J, with 6 bases between. The CDR3 region is CASSPRSDNEQFF. Written as DNA, the CDR3 is TGTGCCAGCTCACCACGCAGTGACAATGAGCAGTTCTTC.

This clone was counted a few times. V usage is TRBV6-6 and J usage is TRBJ1-1; D is uncertain. The ends were cut back, 2 bases at V and 10 bases at J, with 14 bases in the middle. CDR1 and CDR2 (germline): MNHNY, SVGAGI (reference sequence). The CDR3 extends over 13 amino acids. The CDR3 DNA is TGTGCCAGCAGTTACGCCCCGGAGGAGCGAGCTTTCTTT. This codes for CASSYAPEERAFF.

This clone was detected only a few times. The genes are TRBV5-1 and TRBJ1-1, with 10 bases that match TRBD1. Germline CDR1 and CDR2: SGHRS and YFSETQ. The V gene end was trimmed by 4 bases and the J gene end by 3 bases; junction bases not matched to a gene: 6. The CDR3 has 15 amino acids. CDR3 residues: CASSQRTGGDTEAFF. DNA for the CDR3: TGCGCCAGCAGCCAGCGGACAGGGGGGGACACTGAAGCTTTCTTT.

The chain is built from TRBV11-1 and TRBJ1-3; 7 nucleotides agree with TRBD1. V shed 3 bases and J 10 bases; nucleotides not matched to a gene: 12. The CDR3 is made up of 15 amino acids. The V gene's germline CDR1 is SGHAT and CDR2 FQDESV (reference sequence). For the CDR3, the DNA is TGTGCCAGCAGCTTGGAGGGGGCATCGACCCGAACCATATATTTT. Translated, it gives CASSLEGASTRTIYF. Supplemented by reference TRBV11-1 and TRBJ1-3, the full variable domain reads EAEVAQSPRYKITEKSQAVAFWCDPISGHATLYWYRQILGQGPELLVQFQDESVVDDSQLPKDRFSAERLKGVDSTLKIQPAELGDSAMYLCASSLEGASTRTIYFGEGSWLTVV.

CDR3 protein: CASSRTGVTGELFF. The CDR3 bases are TGTGCCAGCAGCCGGACAGGCGTCACCGGGGAGCTGTTTTTT. J is TRBJ2-2 and V is TRBV5-8; 7 bases are a match to TRBD1. This CDR3 contains 14 residues. With V trimmed by 4 bases and J by 4 bases, 4 bases remained unmatched. Germline CDR1 is SGHTS and CDR2 is YDEGEE.

The chain employs TRBV10-2 and TRBJ2-5; 8 bases are a match to TRBD2. CDR1 and CDR2 from the germline V gene are WSHSY and SAAADI. Unmatched junction bases numbered 9, after V lost 4 bases and J lost 5 bases. The CDR3 sequence is 15 residues long. CDR3 residues: CASSVTRGGKETQYF. In nucleotides, the CDR3 is TGCGCCAGCAGTGTAACCCGGGGGGGCAAGGAGACCCAGTACTTC.

The table lists this clone with a few counts. V is TRBV3-1 (or the pseudogene TRBV3-2) and J is TRBJ1-1; D uncertain. The CDR3 covers 12 residues. V lost 1 base and J 11 bases, leaving 11 bases between the germline ends. Germline CDR1 reads LGHDT; CDR2 reads YNNKEL (reference sequence). CDR3 sequence: CASSQAETRAFF. The DNA of the CDR3 is TGTGCCAGCAGCCAAGCGGAGACTAGGGCTTTCTTT.

The chain uses TRBV3-1 (or the pseudogene TRBV3-2) and TRBJ2-1; 7 nucleotides match TRBD2. CDR1 is LGHDT, CDR2 YNNKEL, per germline (reference sequence). The CDR3 consists of 17 residues. With 0 bases clipped from V and 5 bases from J, the junction kept 10 bases outside the gene matches. CDR3 protein: CASSQDSGLVLDNEQFF. The CDR3 DNA reads TGTGCCAGCAGCCAAGATAGCGGACTAGTGTTGGACAATGAGCAGTTCTTC.